Following are 26 T cell receptor beta chains from one sample sequenced in a study of siplizumab effects on memory and regulatory T cells. Produced via immunoSEQ multiplex PCR; TCRdb's table is partial and in-frame only. The table records roughly 40,000 clones, about 90% of them present only once. The sample consisted of naive CD4+ T cells sorted from blood. These receptors came from a human donor in good health.

The V gene is TRBV7-9, the J gene TRBJ1-4; D gene ambiguous. V was cut by 1 base and J by 1 base, with 13 bases left in between. The germline CDR1 and CDR2 sequences are SEHNR and FQNEAQ (reference sequence). The CDR3 contains 17 residues. The CDR3 sequence: CASSLGTDSQTNEKLFF. CDR3 nucleotides: TGTGCCAGCAGCTTAGGAACAGACTCCCAAACTAATGAAAAACTGTTTTTT.

This clone showed up just once. The chain joins TRBV18 to TRBJ2-5, with D perhaps given as TRBD1 or TRBD2 (7 bases each). V shed 1 base and J shed 3 bases, with 12 bases lying between them. This CDR3 contains 15 residues. Looked up from germline, CDR1 is KGHSH and CDR2 is LQKENI. Written as DNA, the CDR3 is TGTGCCAGCTCACCACGGGGAGGGGGCAAAGAGACCCAGTACTTC. Amino acids: CASSPRGGGKETQYF.

The CDR3 is CATVPGQGDYGYTF. The CDR3 DNA reads TGTGCCACCGTACCGGGACAGGGGGACTATGGCTACACCTTC. The rearrangement joins TRBV10-3 to TRBJ1-2; 11 bases align to TRBD1. Germline CDR1 and CDR2: ENHRY and SYGVKD. This CDR3 region has 14 residues. The junction had 7 bases not matched to a gene; V was cut back by 10 bases and J by 3 bases.

The chain combines TRBV4-1 with TRBJ1-6; D call uncertain. The ends were cut back, 1 base at V and 3 bases at J, with 10 bases in the middle. Per germline, CDR1 MGHRA and CDR2 YSYEKL. The CDR3 spans 16 residues. CDR3 loop: CASSQGPAGYNSPLHF. In nucleotides, the CDR3 is TGCGCCAGCAGCCAAGGTCCTGCGGGCTATAATTCACCCCTCCACTTT.

The chain carries TRBV7-9 and TRBJ2-7, with 9 bases identical to TRBD1. This CDR3 has 16 amino acids. Germline lookup yields CDR1 SEHNR and CDR2 FQNEAQ (reference sequence). V trimming: 4 bases; J trimming: 5 bases; junction bases outside the gene matches: 12. The CDR3 is CASSSLTGGLDHEQYF. The CDR3 DNA follows: TGTGCCAGCAGCTCACTTACAGGGGGCTTAGACCACGAGCAGTACTTC.

The gene calls are TRBV29-1 and TRBJ2-1; TRBD2 matches at 7 bases. CDR3 length: 17 amino acids. Trimming took 1 base from V and 5 from J; bases not matched to a gene: 14. Germline lookup yields CDR1 SQVTM and CDR2 ANQGSEA. This CDR3 reads CSVEAFAGEIIDNEQFF. CDR3 sequence (DNA): TGCAGCGTTGAAGCTTTTGCGGGAGAAATAATTGACAATGAGCAGTTCTTC.

V gene TRBV19 combines with J gene TRBJ1-1; a weak D match, TRBD1 (5 bases). Trimming removed 8 bases from V and 0 bases from J, with 16 bases in between. This CDR3 is built from 15 residues. CDR1 and CDR2 (germline): LNHDA, SQIVND (reference sequence). CDR3 in amino acids: CASGMRTPMNTEAFF. The DNA for the CDR3 is TGTGCCAGTGGGATGAGGACACCCATGAACACTGAAGCTTTCTTT. The full variable domain, with the rest looked up from reference TRBV19 and TRBJ1-1, is DGGITQSPKYLFRKEGQNVTLSCEQNLNHDAMYWYRQDPGQGLRLIYYSQIVNDFQKGDIAEGYSVSREKKESFPLTVTSAQKNPTAFYLCASGMRTPMNTEAFFGQGTRLTVV.

CDR3 protein: CASSVSVASTDTQYF. The CDR3 bases are TGTGCCAGCAGCGTATCCGTGGCTAGCACAGATACGCAGTATTTT. This rearrangement joins TRBV9 to TRBJ2-3; no firm D call. CDR1 is SGDLS, CDR2 YYNGEE, per germline. The CDR3 is 15 amino acids. The V end lost 1 base, the J end lost 0 bases, and 9 bases lay between the germline ends.

This clone showed up just once. The rearrangement links TRBV19 to TRBJ2-7; tentatively, D is TRBD2 (6 bases). CDR1 and CDR2 (germline): LNHDA, SQIVND (reference sequence). The CDR3 covers 15 residues. Trimming shortened V by 0 bases and J by 9 bases, and 18 bases separated the two germline ends. The CDR3 DNA reads as TGTGCCAGTAGTATAGATCAATGGGCTAGCGTCGGGCAGTACTTC. This codes for CASSIDQWASVGQYF.

This clone was detected only a few times. The chain uses TRBV5-1 and TRBJ1-3; no firm D call. The V end was cut by 4 bases, the J end by 0 bases, with 11 bases between. The germline gives CDR1 SGHRS, CDR2 YFSETQ. This CDR3 spans 15 amino acids. CDR3 sequence reads: CASSVDGSSGNTIYF. The CDR3 region has the DNA TGCGCCAGCAGCGTGGACGGAAGCTCTGGAAACACCATATATTTT. The variable domain in full, completed from reference TRBV5-1 and TRBJ1-3, reads KAGVTQTPRYLIKTRGQQVTLSCSPISGHRSVSWYQQTPGQGLQFLFEYFSETQRNKGNFPGRFSGRQFSNSRSEMNVSTLELGDSALYLCASSVDGSSGNTIYFGEGSWLTVV.

The CDR3 nucleotides are TGTGCCAGTATGTTGCGTTTGAACACTGAAGCTTTCTTT. It encodes CASMLRLNTEAFF. The chain couples TRBV2 to TRBJ1-1; D not resolved. The CDR3 extends over 13 amino acids. Germline-derived CDR1 and CDR2 are SNHLY and FYNNEI. With 9 bases removed from V and 0 bases from J, the gap between germline ends came to 11 bases.

The V call is TRBV11-3, the J call TRBJ2-7; D is uncertain. Trimming removed 4 bases at V and 6 bases at J, with 10 bases between. The CDR3 covers 12 residues. Germline CDR1 and CDR2: SGHNT and YENEEA. CDR3 in DNA: TGTGCCAGCAGCTCAGACTCGCGCGAGCAGTACTTC. Translated: CASSSDSREQYF.

The rearrangement uses TRBV11-3 and TRBJ2-5; TRBD1 matches at 7 bases. Germline-derived CDR1 and CDR2 are SGHNT and YENEEA. V shed 10 bases, J shed 1 base, and the junction held 12 bases outside the gene matches. This CDR3 is built from 15 residues. The CDR3 spells CANPKPGTVQETQYF. CDR3 sequence (DNA): TGTGCCAACCCCAAACCCGGGACAGTCCAAGAGACCCAGTACTTC.

The V and J genes are TRBV30 and TRBJ1-2; TRBD1 is a possible D gene (5 bases). The CDR3 covers 13 residues. CDR1 and CDR2 from the germline V gene are GTSNPN and SVGIG (reference sequence). V was pared by 0 bases and J by 7 bases, with 12 bases between. The CDR3 DNA reads as TGTGCCTGGAGTGTACGAGGGGTGGGTGGCTACACCTTC. Translated: CAWSVRGVGGYTF.

The rearrangement links TRBV7-9 to TRBJ1-5; 11 positions agree with TRBD1. The CDR3 consists of 16 residues. With 4 bases clipped from V and 7 bases from J, the junction kept 9 bases outside the gene matches. Germline CDR1 is SEHNR and CDR2 is FQNEAQ (reference sequence). CDR3 sequence (DNA): TGTGCCAGCAGCTCTAGTCCGGGACAGGGGGAACAGCCCCAGCATTTT. Translation gives CASSSSPGQGEQPQHF.

The V call is TRBV19, the J call TRBJ1-4, with D unresolved. The germline CDR1 and CDR2 sequences are LNHDA and SQIVND (reference sequence). With 2 bases removed from V and 5 bases from J, the gap between germline ends came to 3 bases. This CDR3 is built from 12 residues. This chain's CDR3 is CASSIRNEKLFF. In DNA form, the CDR3 reads TGTGCCAGTAGTATACGCAATGAAAAACTGTTTTTT.

The chain combines TRBV6-5 with TRBJ2-7, with 7 bases identical to TRBD2. The CDR3 is 14 residues long. V gave up 6 bases and J gave up 5 bases; unmatched junction bases: 10. Germline V gives CDR1 MNHEY, CDR2 SVGAGI. CDR3 sequence reads: CASSLGGLKDEQYF. The DNA for the CDR3 is TGTGCCAGCAGCCTGGGGGGGTTGAAGGACGAGCAGTACTTC.

The CDR3 spells CASSDWSSYNSPLHF. The CDR3 nucleotides read TGTGCCAGCAGTGACTGGAGCTCCTATAATTCACCCCTCCACTTT. This sequence joins TRBV6-1 and TRBJ1-6, with D hard to call. V shed 3 bases and J shed 0 bases, with 6 bases lying between them. The germline gives CDR1 MNHNS, CDR2 SASEGT. The CDR3 spans 15 residues.

This sequence joins TRBV20-1 and TRBJ2-7, with a weak D call TRBD1 (6 bases). V lost 6 bases, J lost 6 bases, and 12 bases lay in between. Germline V CDR1 and CDR2: DFQATT, SNEGSKA (reference sequence). The CDR3 has 11 amino acids. The CDR3 DNA reads as TGCAGTGCATACAGGGTATCCGAGCAGTACTTC. As protein: CSAYRVSEQYF.

This clone was seen only once. The CDR3 bases are TGTGCCAGCAGTGAAGGCGGGGCGAAGAATCAGCCCCAGCATTTT. Protein: CASSEGGAKNQPQHF. The genes are TRBV6-1 and TRBJ1-5; possibly TRBD1 for D (5 bases). V was trimmed by 1 base and J by 4 bases, leaving 11 bases between them. This CDR3 contains 15 residues. Germline V gives CDR1 MNHNS, CDR2 SASEGT.

The chain recombines TRBV21-1 with TRBJ1-2; TRBD1 is taken as the D call from the table, unchecked against the DNA. TRBV21-1 is a recognized pseudogene. This CDR3 spans 11 amino acids. CDR3: CASSKAQGYTF. The CDR3 bases are TGTGCCAGCAGCAAAGCCCAAGGCTACACCTTC.

The V and J genes are TRBV5-8 and TRBJ1-3; D is undetermined. The CDR3 sequence is 16 residues long. V was shortened by 0 bases and J by 1 base, with 11 bases between the two germline ends. Germline-derived CDR1 and CDR2 are SGHTS and YDEGEE. This chain's CDR3 is CASSLGSRISGNTIYF. CDR3 DNA: TGTGCCAGCAGCTTGGGATCAAGAATATCTGGAAACACCATATATTTT.

The chain has TRBV9 and TRBJ2-7; 9 bases are a match to TRBD1. In germline, CDR1 is SGDLS, CDR2 YYNGEE. CDR3 length: 16 amino acids. The V segment lost 3 bases and the J segment 1 base; nucleotides outside the gene matches: 8. CDR3 sequence: CASSATGTGHSYEQYF. CDR3 sequence (DNA): TGTGCCAGCAGCGCTACCGGGACAGGGCATTCCTACGAGCAGTACTTC. Full variable domain (outside the CDR3, taken from reference TRBV9 and TRBJ2-7): DSGVTQTPKHLITATGQRVTLRCSPRSGDLSVYWYQQSLDQGLQFLIQYYNGEERAKGNILERFSAQQFPDLHSELNLSSLELGDSALYFCASSATGTGHSYEQYFGPGTRLTVT.

A note on this clone: A read error may account for a junction end that differs from germline. This sequence joins TRBV10-1 and TRBJ2-1; no firm D call. Germline V gene data show CDR1 as WNHNN and CDR2 as SYGVQD (reference sequence). The CDR3 runs to 15 residues. CDR3 residues: CASSQSLSSYNEQFF. The CDR3, as DNA: TGCGCCAGCAGTCAGTCCCTGAGCTCCTACAATGAGCAGTTCTTC.

The chain employs TRBV19 and TRBJ2-7; D is perhaps TRBD2 (5 bases). Germline CDR1 and CDR2: LNHDA and SQIVND (reference sequence). The V gene lost 6 bases and the J gene lost 6 bases, with 21 bases spanning the gap. The CDR3 totals 15 residues. In DNA, the CDR3 is TGTGCCAGTAGGGAGCGAGGGTCCCCTTCGGGCGAGCAGTACTTC. Residues: CASRERGSPSGEQYF.

The chain recombines TRBV2 with TRBJ2-1, with 13 bases that match TRBD2. The CDR3 is made up of 17 amino acids. Germline values: CDR1 SNHLY, CDR2 FYNNEI. Germline trimming cut 4 bases from V and 12 bases from J; bases unmatched to any gene: 15. The CDR3 here is CASSGQGSGLAGPGQFF. In DNA, the CDR3 is TGTGCCAGCAGTGGACAGGGATCGGGACTAGCGGGACCAGGGCAGTTCTTC. Variable domain in full (rest from reference TRBV2 and TRBJ2-1): EPEVTQTPSHQVTQMGQEVILRCVPISNHLYFYWYRQILGQKVEFLVSFYNNEISEKSEIFDDQFSVERPDGSNFTLKIRSTKLEDSAMYFCASSGQGSGLAGPGQFFGPGTRLTVL.